This T cell receptor (beta chain) emerged from a study of blood T cell repertoires in COVID-19. Study-level information: PBMCs, B-cell-depleted T cells, or T cells provided the cDNA or gDNA that made up the material.

The CDR3 is 14 residues long. V gave up 6 bases and J gave up 4 bases, with 15 bases separating them. Germline V gives CDR1 SEHNR, CDR2 FQNEAQ (reference sequence). Cohorts were based on clinical histories the participants reported. Recovery meant two consecutive negative NP/OP PCR tests, professional clearance, or resolved symptoms. This clone has a single count. In the study's own analysis: Amplification from reference gene primers served as the basis for estimated nucleated cell counts. Method: immunoSEQ multiplex PCR; TCRdb's copy keeps in-frame clones and lacks some. Clonal size and the V and J genes are those of that table, whereas D and trimming came from the DNA. The sample has approximately 230,000 clones, 80% to 90% seen once.

Specimen: PBMCs or T cells enriched from blood (not recorded which). The chain joins TRBV7-9 to TRBJ1-1; D ambiguous. The origin of this receptor is a man between 18 and 35 years old who had recovered from COVID-19. The CDR3, as DNA: TGTGCCAGCAGACTATCTGACGGGATCACTGAAGCTTTCTTT. Its protein is CASRLSDGITEAFF. The entire variable domain, with the rest obtained from reference TRBV7-9 and TRBJ1-1, is as follows: DTGVSQNPRHKITKRGQNVTFRCDPISEHNRLYWYRQTLGQGPEFLTYFQNEAQLEKSRLLSDRFSAERPKGSFSTLEIQRTEQGDSAMYLCASRLSDGITEAFFGQGTRLTVV.